This T cell receptor (beta chain) was captured in a study of shared clonotypes between healthy human individuals (TCRdb year 2020). Looking at the study overall: Two women and a few men aged 18 to 49 years were included in the cohort. To increase sequencing depth and limit assay-specific biases, different laboratories used diverse techniques to prepare libraries and sequence TCR repertoires. For each donor, three plates each were used for CD4 naive and CD4 memory, two plates were used for CD8 naive, and one plate was used for CD8 memory. The study deeply sequenced blood TCR repertoires of five healthy adults to estimate repertoire size and the extent of clonotype sharing between individuals. Between about 0.85 and 9.5 billion PBMCs per donor were obtained by leukapheresis.

Donors were healthy HIV-negative adults with no recently reported acute infections or vaccinations. All donors were Caucasian adults living in Nashville, Tennessee, USA. CD4+ T cells were enriched through magnetic negative selection, after which naive cells were positively selected on CD45RA and the remaining negative fraction served as the memory subset. Blood was collected by leukapheresis, and PBMCs were isolated by Ficoll-Histopaque density gradient centrifugation and then cryopreserved in liquid nitrogen vapor phase. Analytical flow cytometry was used to check the purity and quantity of each magnetically sorted T cell population. From each sorted fraction, genomic DNA was isolated and quantified by UV absorbance on a Nanodrop 2000c. Remarks on this clone: The clone's antigen remains unknown. The input lacks base qualities; no much larger clone sits a single base away.

TCR CDR3 regions were amplified from genomic DNA by multiplex PCR using the deep immunoSEQ assay. Extracted genomic DNA from each cell subset was spread evenly across all wells of several immunoSEQ 96-well plates, with each plate serving as a replicate. Each replicate PCR for sorted subsets received around 210 ng genomic DNA, equal to about 29,000 T cell genomes. Purified libraries were quantified with a Qubit 3.0 fluorometer, sized on a Bioanalyzer 2100, and re-quantified with the KAPA Library Quantification kit. A separate single-read 150-cycle Illumina NextSeq 550 flow cell was used to sequence each immunoSEQ 96-well plate. The study's processing was this. Because only junctional sequences without quality scores were contained in the immunoSEQ output, filtering matching that applied to full-length reads could not be performed. Sequences were annotated with PyIR, a Python wrapper for IgBLAST v1.9, and V/J genes and CDR3 were assigned using IMGT germline references. Reads were removed for weak V/J assignments (E-value above 1e-6), missing CDR3, stop codons, out-of-frame junctions, or ambiguous translated residues. A V3J clonotype was defined by an identical inferred V gene, J gene, and CDR3 amino acid sequence. The percentage overlap between two repertoires was calculated by dividing the number of shared unique clonotypes by the size of the smaller repertoire. Richness of each repertoire was evaluated using RTK rarefaction, the Chao1 estimator, and Recon v2.1 estimates of unobserved clonotypes. Generation probabilities were computed with OLGA for all TCRbeta clonotypes obtained by the gDNA method from a few donors. The clones in this table, taken by TCRdb from immuneACCESS, are in-frame only. Not every clone is retained; where verified, under half of the shortfall comes from an unresolved V gene, and the cause of the rest is unknown. V and J calls and clone size are those listed in that table; D and trimming were worked out from the DNA. The sample table lists 2.3 million or so clones, 90% to 95% of them with a count of one. The ten largest account for about 0.41% of the sample.

The full study reports these points: Naive subsets generally had larger estimated clonotype richness than memory subsets did. Sharing across several donors was observed for around 4.8% of naive CD4, less than 4% of naive CD8, about 2.3% of memory CD4, and roughly 0.4% of memory CD8 clonotypes. Only blood was sampled, and tissue TCR repertoires likely differ from those in blood. Pairwise subsampling indicated that sequencing depth was expected to affect the degree of clonotype sharing among donors. Because the study included only a small number of donors, the genetic and exposure-history diversity represented was limited. Incomplete sequencing was indicated by rarefaction of sorted-subset datasets, despite the large sequencing depth. Compared with non-shared clonotypes, the clonotypes found in all four sorted-subset donors had higher generation probabilities.

The CDR3 has 14 amino acids, counting the end cysteine and phenylalanine. The entry retains the CDR3 DNA only, 42 bases that are in frame from base 1. The germline V gene (reference sequence) supplies CDR1 LNHDA and CDR2 SQIVND. A distance of 10 bases separates the germline ends of V and J, which lose 8 bases and 0 bases respectively. This receptor was identified in a man between 18 and 35 years old in good health. Some clones in this sample may be carry-over from other donors' samples. The chain links TRBV19 with TRBJ1-4; TRBD1 is perhaps the D gene, given 6 matching bases. Sequenced material: naive CD4+ T cells from PBMCs. This sample's cell subset or site label indicates: CD45RA+ positively selected. The CDR3 reads CASGRGATNEKLFF. Here is the DNA: TGTGCCAGTGGAAGGGGGGCAACTAATGAAAAACTGTTTTTT.